The T cell receptor (beta chain) under discussion was sequenced for a study of T cell responses to AZD1222 COVID-19 vaccine. Whole-study findings and limits: Per reports, nearly half of all spike-specific TCRs target regions that are unmutated in variants. Mapped onto spike, vaccine-associated CD4 TCRs spanned it and were dominant at 160-218 and 743-854.

The CDR3 is 15 amino acids. Germline CDR1 is MNHEY and CDR2 is SVGEGT. The V end lost 5 bases, the J end lost 0 bases, and 11 bases lay between the germline ends. As regards this clone: Its specificity is not known.

Sequencing used immunoSEQ multiplex PCR; TCRdb keeps in-frame clones, though not all of them. The data show about 110,000 clones, about 91% seen once. The clonotype comes from an adult in good health. The rearrangement uses TRBV6-2 or TRBV6-3 and TRBJ1-3; D ambiguous. Sequenced here: peripheral blood, sampled on day 0 of AZD1222 vaccination. CDR3 loop: CASSTGRPSGNTIYF. In nucleotides, the CDR3 is TGTGCCAGCAGTACTGGACGGCCCTCTGGAAACACCATATATTTT.